This T cell receptor (beta chain) was sequenced during a study of T cells in Graves' hyperthyroidism and ophthalmopathy. Remarks on this clonotype: What it binds is unknown.

Patients were excluded because of uncontrolled infection, other autoimmune disease, pregnancy or lactation. Each diagnosis was grounded in clinical symptoms, serum thyroxine and TRAb, thyroid ultrasound, and orbital computed tomography. Study-wide findings and caveats: Progression to ophthalmopathy was predicted a median of approximately 6.4 months early. Most expanded thyroid clonotypes above 0.001 also appeared in blood.

V trimming: 6 bases; J trimming: 4 bases; junction bases outside the gene matches: 5. The CDR3 has 14 residues. Germline loops: CDR1 MNHEY, CDR2 SMNVEV (reference sequence). Amplification of TCR beta CDR3 regions used RNA as the template. The TCR CDR3 was amplified in a first-round RT-PCR using the HTBI primer set. TCRdb used MiXCR to reprocess the multiplex PCR reads, holding one entry per CDR3 protein. The table shows under 400,000 distinct CDR3 sequences, with 15% to 19% occurring only once. The origin of this receptor is a woman aged 18-29 years with Graves' hyperthyroidism that later progressed to Graves' ophthalmopathy. Sequences were obtained from blood. This chain joins TRBV27 and TRBJ1-1; 10 bases agree with TRBD1. CDR3 nucleotides: TGTGCCAGCAGGACAGGGGGCGGCCTCACTGAAGCTTTCTTT. It codes for CASRTGGGLTEAFF.